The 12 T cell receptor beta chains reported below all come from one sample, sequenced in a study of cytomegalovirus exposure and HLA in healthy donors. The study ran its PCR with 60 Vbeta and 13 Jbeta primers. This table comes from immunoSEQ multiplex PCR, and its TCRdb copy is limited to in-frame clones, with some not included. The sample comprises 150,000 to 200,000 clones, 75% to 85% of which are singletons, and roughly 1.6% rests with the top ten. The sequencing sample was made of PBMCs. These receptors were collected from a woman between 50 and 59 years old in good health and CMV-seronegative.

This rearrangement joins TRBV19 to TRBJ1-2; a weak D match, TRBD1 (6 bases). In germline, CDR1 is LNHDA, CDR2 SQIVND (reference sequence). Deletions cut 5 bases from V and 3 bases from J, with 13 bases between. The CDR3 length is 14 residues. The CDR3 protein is CASSPGVGDYGYTF. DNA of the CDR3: TGTGCCAGTAGTCCAGGGGTGGGGGACTATGGCTACACCTTC.

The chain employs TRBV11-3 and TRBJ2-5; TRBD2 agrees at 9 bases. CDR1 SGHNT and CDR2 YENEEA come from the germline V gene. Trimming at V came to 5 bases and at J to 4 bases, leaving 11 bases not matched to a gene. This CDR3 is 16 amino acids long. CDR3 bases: TGTGCCAGCAGCCCAGGGAGTAGCGGGGGTTCAGAGACCCAGTACTTC. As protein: CASSPGSSGGSETQYF.

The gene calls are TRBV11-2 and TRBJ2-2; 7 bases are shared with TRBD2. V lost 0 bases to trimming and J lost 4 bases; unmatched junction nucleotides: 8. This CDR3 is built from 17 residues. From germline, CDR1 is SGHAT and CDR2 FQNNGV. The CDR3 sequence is CASSLDSTSPFTGELFF. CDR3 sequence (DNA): TGTGCCAGCAGCTTAGATTCGACTAGCCCATTCACCGGGGAGCTGTTTTTT.

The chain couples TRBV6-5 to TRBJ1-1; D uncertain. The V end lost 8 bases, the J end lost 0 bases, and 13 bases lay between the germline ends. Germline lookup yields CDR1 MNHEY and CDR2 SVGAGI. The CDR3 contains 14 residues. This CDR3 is CASRERSVNTEAFF. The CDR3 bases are TGTGCCAGCCGGGAACGAAGTGTGAACACTGAAGCTTTCTTT.

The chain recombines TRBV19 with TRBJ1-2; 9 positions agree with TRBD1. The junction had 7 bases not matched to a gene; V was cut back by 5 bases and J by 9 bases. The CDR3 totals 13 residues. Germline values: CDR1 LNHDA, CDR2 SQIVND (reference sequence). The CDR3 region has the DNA TGTGCCAGTAGTCCCGGACAGGGGTTTCGCTACACCTTC. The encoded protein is CASSPGQGFRYTF.

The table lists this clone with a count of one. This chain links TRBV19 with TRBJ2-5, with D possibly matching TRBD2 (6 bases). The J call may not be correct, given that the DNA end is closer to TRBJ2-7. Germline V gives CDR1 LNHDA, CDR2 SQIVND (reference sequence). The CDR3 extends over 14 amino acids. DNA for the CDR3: TGTGCCAGTAGTCCCACGGGGGTCTCCTACGAGCAGTACTTC. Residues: CASSPTGVSYEQYF.

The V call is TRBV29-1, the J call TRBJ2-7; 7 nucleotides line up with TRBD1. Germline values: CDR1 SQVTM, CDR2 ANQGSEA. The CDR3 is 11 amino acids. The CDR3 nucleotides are TGCAAGGTAGAGGGGGCATACGAGCAGTACTTC. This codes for CKVEGAYEQYF.

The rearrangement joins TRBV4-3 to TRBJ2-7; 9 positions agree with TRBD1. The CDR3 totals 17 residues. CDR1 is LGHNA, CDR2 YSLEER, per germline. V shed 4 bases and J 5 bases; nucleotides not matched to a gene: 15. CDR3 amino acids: CASSRGPAQGATDEQYF. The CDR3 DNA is TGCGCCAGCAGCCGAGGGCCCGCACAGGGGGCTACGGACGAGCAGTACTTC.

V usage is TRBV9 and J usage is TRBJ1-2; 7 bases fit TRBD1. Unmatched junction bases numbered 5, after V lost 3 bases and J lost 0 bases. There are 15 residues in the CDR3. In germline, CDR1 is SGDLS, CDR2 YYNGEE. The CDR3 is CASSAGGFPNYGYTF. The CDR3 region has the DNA TGTGCCAGCAGCGCAGGGGGGTTCCCTAACTATGGCTACACCTTC. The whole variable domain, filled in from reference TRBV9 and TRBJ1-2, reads DSGVTQTPKHLITATGQRVTLRCSPRSGDLSVYWYQQSLDQGLQFLIQYYNGEERAKGNILERFSAQQFPDLHSELNLSSLELGDSALYFCASSAGGFPNYGYTFGSGTRLTVV.

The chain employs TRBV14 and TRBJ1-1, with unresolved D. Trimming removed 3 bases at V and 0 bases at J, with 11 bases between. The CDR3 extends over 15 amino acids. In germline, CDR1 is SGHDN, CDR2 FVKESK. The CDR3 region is CASSQARPLNTEAFF. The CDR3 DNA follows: TGTGCCAGCAGCCAGGCCAGGCCATTGAACACTGAAGCTTTCTTT.

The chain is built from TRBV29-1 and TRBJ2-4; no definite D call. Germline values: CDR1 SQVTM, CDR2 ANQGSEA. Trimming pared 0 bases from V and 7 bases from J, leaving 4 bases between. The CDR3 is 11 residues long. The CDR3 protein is CSVEDMNIQYF. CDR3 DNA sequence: TGCAGCGTTGAAGATATGAACATTCAGTACTTC.

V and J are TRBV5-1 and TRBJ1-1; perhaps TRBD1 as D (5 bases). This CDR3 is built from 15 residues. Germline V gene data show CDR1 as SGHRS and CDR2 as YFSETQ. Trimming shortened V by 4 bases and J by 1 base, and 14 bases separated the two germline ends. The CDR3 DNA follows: TGCGCCAGCAGCAGGGTTCGGCAGGGGAACACTGAAGCTTTCTTT. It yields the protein CASSRVRQGNTEAFF.